The clone carrying this T cell receptor (beta chain) occurred many times. Its target is not known. The data were taken from a study of blood T cells in healthy people across ages. Notes on the study in general: Measured against age, TCR beta diversity per million T cells decreased in a roughly linear manner.

CDR1 and CDR2 from the germline V gene are SEHNR and FQNEAQ (reference sequence). The germline V and J ends were trimmed by 0 bases and 4 bases, with 5 bases remaining between them. The CDR3 totals 13 residues. A second about 7 to 11 cycle PCR used barcoded and J-beta primers. Using its own MiXCR run on the 5' RACE reads, TCRdb lists one record per CDR3 protein. The sample yields about 1.6 million distinct CDR3 sequences, roughly a third seen once. V and J are TRBV7-9 and TRBJ2-3; unclear D gene. The receptor comes from a woman younger than 45 in good health. Sequenced material: blood. The CDR3 DNA is TGTGCCAGCAGCTTAGCCCGTCCAGATACGCAGTATTTT. Encoded protein: CASSLARPDTQYF.